Listed below are T cell receptor beta chains from one sample, sequenced in a study of Ad26.COV2.S vaccination and SARS-CoV-2 variants. Sequencing used immunoSEQ multiplex PCR; TCRdb keeps in-frame clones, though not all of them. The sample consists of fewer than 900,000 clones, more than 80% of them appearing once. Material: peripheral blood, obtained in a trial of Ad26.COV2.S vaccine versus placebo. The receptors stem from a person aged 18-65 years who received the Ad26.COV2.S COVID-19 vaccine or a placebo. Both conserved end residues are part of each CDR3. The order of the fields is J gene, V gene, clone size, CDR3 length, D gene, CDR3 protein, CDR3 DNA. D genes are given only for firm matches. Rows may omit the clone size; those that give it use once, few, many or a size class.

TRBJ1-6,TRBV30,NA,16,NA,CAWSEAARSYNSPLHF,TGTGCCTGGAGTGAAGCAGCCCGCTCCTATAATTCACCCCTCCACTTT
TRBJ2-3,TRBV4-1,NA,16,NA,CASSHLGLADTDTQYF,TGCGCCAGCAGCCACTTGGGACTCGCCGATACAGATACGCAGTATTTT
TRBJ1-1,TRBV6-2/TRBV6-3,NA,15,NA,CASSYLIRGGTEAFF,TGTGCCAGCAGTTATTTAATCAGGGGAGGCACTGAAGCTTTCTTT
TRBJ1-4,TRBV30,NA,13,NA,CAWMGLREGKLFF,TGTGCCTGGATGGGTTTGAGGGAAGGAAAACTGTTTTTT
TRBJ1-1,TRBV27,NA,16,NA,CASNRVGVETNTEAFF,TGTGCCAGCAATAGGGTCGGGGTAGAAACGAACACTGAAGCTTTCTTT
TRBJ2-1,TRBV12-5,NA,15,TRBD2,CASGLAGGSYNEQFF,TGTGCTAGTGGTTTGGCGGGGGGCTCCTACAATGAGCAGTTCTTC
TRBJ2-7,TRBV4-2,NA,15,NA,CASSQGSGPGDEQYF,TGTGCCAGCAGCCAAGGGTCCGGCCCAGGGGACGAGCAGTACTTC
TRBJ2-1,TRBV4-1,NA,15,NA,CASSHPDRDNNEQFF,TGCGCCAGCAGCCACCCCGACCGGGACAACAATGAGCAGTTCTTC
TRBJ1-2,TRBV18,NA,15,NA,CASSLPGTTLYGYTF,TGTGCCAGCTCACTCCCGGGAACAACCTTATATGGCTACACCTTC
TRBJ2-4,TRBV5-1,NA,12,TRBD1,CASSADRGGSYF,TGCGCCAGCAGCGCGGACAGGGGCGGGTCGTACTTC
TRBJ1-1,TRBV10-3,NA,13,NA,CAISDRLPGEAFF,TGTGCCATCAGTGATAGACTGCCCGGTGAAGCTTTCTTT
TRBJ2-6,TRBV24-1,NA,17,TRBD1,CATAEGQGAPGANVLTF,TGTGCCACCGCCGAGGGACAGGGGGCGCCCGGGGCCAACGTCCTGACTTTC
TRBJ2-1,TRBV6-5,NA,13,TRBD2,CASRLAGGDEQFF,TGTGCCAGCAGACTAGCGGGAGGGGATGAGCAGTTCTTC
TRBJ1-3,TRBV7-2,NA,13,TRBD1,CASSRGHGNTIYF,TGTGCCAGCTCCAGGGGGCACGGAAACACCATATATTTT
TRBJ1-4,TRBV5-1,NA,14,NA,CASSLGGGNEKLFF,TGCGCCAGCAGCTTAGGAGGGGGGAATGAAAAACTGTTTTTT
TRBJ1-1,TRBV5-1,NA,17,NA,CASSLVGQVDVNTEAFF,TGCGCCAGCAGCTTGGTGGGTCAGGTCGACGTGAACACTGAAGCTTTCTTT
TRBJ2-1,TRBV6-2/TRBV6-3,NA,15,TRBD2,CASSFSGGPYNEQFF,TGTGCCAGCAGTTTTAGCGGGGGCCCCTACAATGAGCAGTTCTTC
TRBJ2-1,TRBV10-3,NA,11,NA,CAISDDNEQFF,TGTGCCATCAGTGACGACAATGAGCAGTTCTTC
TRBJ1-4,TRBV9,NA,14,NA,CASSALATNEKLFF,TGTGCCAGCAGCGCACTTGCAACTAATGAAAAACTGTTTTTT
TRBJ2-2,TRBV12-5,NA,14,NA,CASGRTGTPGELFF,TGTGCTAGTGGTCGGACCGGGACCCCCGGGGAGCTGTTTTTT
TRBJ2-1,TRBV7-2,NA,15,TRBD2,CASRLTSGMFNEQFF,TGTGCCAGCAGGCTAACTAGCGGGATGTTTAATGAGCAGTTCTTC
TRBJ2-1,TRBV14,once,14,TRBD2,CASSRGLAGWGQFF,TGTGCCAGCAGCCGGGGACTAGCGGGATGGGGGCAGTTCTTC
TRBJ2-7,TRBV7-2,NA,15,NA,CASSLGAGEVDEQYF,TGTGCCAGCAGCTTAGGTGCGGGTGAGGTCGACGAGCAGTACTTC
TRBJ1-1,TRBV6-5,NA,16,NA,CASSYSSGLGNTEAFF,TGTGCCAGCAGTTACTCATCGGGTCTGGGGAACACTGAAGCTTTCTTT
TRBJ2-1,TRBV5-4,NA,16,TRBD2,CASSPGAGTSGNEQFF,TGTGCCAGCAGCCCGGGAGCCGGGACTAGCGGTAATGAGCAGTTCTTC
TRBJ1-5,TRBV6-5,NA,14,NA,CASREAGFNQPQHF,TGTGCCAGCAGGGAGGCGGGTTTCAATCAGCCCCAGCATTTT
TRBJ2-3,TRBV12-3/TRBV12-4,NA,12,NA,CASSGTADTQYF,TGTGCCAGCAGTGGTACAGCAGATACGCAGTATTTT
TRBJ1-1,TRBV5-8,NA,16,NA,CASSYRDINFNTEAFF,TGTGCCAGCAGCTACCGGGACATTAATTTCAACACTGAAGCTTTCTTT
TRBJ2-1,TRBV6-5,NA,13,TRBD1,CAPGGALFNEQFF,TGTGCCCCAGGGGGCGCGCTGTTCAATGAGCAGTTCTTC
TRBJ2-1,TRBV7-3,NA,13,NA,CASSPTVYNEQFF,TGTGCCAGCAGCCCGACAGTGTACAATGAGCAGTTCTTC
TRBJ2-2,TRBV25-1,NA,14,NA,CASSELRVTGELFF,TGTGCCAGCAGTGAATTAAGGGTTACCGGGGAGCTGTTTTTT
TRBJ2-1,TRBV11-3,NA,14,NA,CASSRDTRSFEQFF,TGTGCCAGCAGCCGGGACACGCGTTCATTTGAGCAGTTCTTC
TRBJ2-6,TRBV30,NA,14,NA,CASDRSSGANVLTF,TGTGCCAGCGACAGGTCCTCTGGGGCCAACGTCCTGACTTTC
TRBJ1-6,TRBV30,NA,14,NA,CAWSENRYNSPLHF,TGTGCCTGGAGTGAGAACAGATATAATTCACCCCTCCACTTT
TRBJ2-2,TRBV7-9,few,14,TRBD1,CASSGQGATGELFF,TGTGCCAGCAGCGGACAGGGGGCCACCGGGGAGCTGTTTTTT
TRBJ1-1,TRBV30,NA,14,NA,CAWNRQSMNTEAFF,TGTGCCTGGAACCGGCAGAGCATGAACACTGAAGCTTTCTTT
TRBJ2-3,TRBV13,NA,19,TRBD2,CASSTRPGVAGGGTDTQYF,TGTGCCAGCAGCACCCGACCCGGGGTAGCGGGGGGGGGCACAGATACGCAGTATTTT
TRBJ2-5,TRBV12-3/TRBV12-4,NA,13,NA,CASSFRGGGTQYF,TGTGCCAGCAGTTTTCGGGGCGGAGGGACCCAGTACTTC
TRBJ2-1,TRBV30,NA,14,NA,CAWSTGTSYNEQFF,TGTGCCTGGTCTACAGGGACATCCTACAATGAGCAGTTCTTC
TRBJ1-2,TRBV24-1,NA,16,NA,CATSDPGRDGRSGYTF,TGTGCCACCAGTGACCCCGGACGGGATGGACGTTCTGGCTACACCTTC
TRBJ2-1,TRBV21-1,NA,16,NA,CASSKPGGGYYNEQFF,TGTGCCAGCAGCAAACCAGGGGGAGGGTACTACAATGAGCAGTTCTTC